This entry lists 14 T cell receptor beta chains sequenced from one sample in a study of T cell repertoires in cytomegalovirus infection. No cognate antigen is known for these TCRs. Each CDR3 protein gets one entry after TCRdb re-called the reads with MiXCR. The table has about half a million distinct CDR3 sequences, roughly 46% seen once. Sequences were derived from cultured PBMCs, sampled from culture after CMV antigen stimulation. The receptors here all came from a human donor in good health (CMV status not recorded). Some clones in this sample may be carry-over from other donors' samples.

This clonotype was detected only a few times. As DNA, the CDR3 is TGCAGTGCTAGAGATCTCGGCCGGACTGAAGGGCAGTACTTC. It encodes CSARDLGRTEGQYF. The V and J genes are TRBV20-1 and TRBJ2-7, with D maybe TRBD2 (5 bases). Germline CDR1 is DFQATT and CDR2 is SNEGSKA (reference sequence). The V end lost 0 bases, the J end lost 9 bases, and 18 bases lay between the germline ends. The CDR3 spans 14 residues.

V and J are TRBV5-4 and TRBJ2-7, with TRBD2 matching 7 bases. Trimming cost V 0 bases and J 2 bases; bases outside gene matches: 5. There are 15 residues in the CDR3. Germline V lookup: CDR1 SGHNT, CDR2 YYREEE (reference sequence). CDR3 DNA sequence: TGTGCCAGCAGCTTGGATCTAGCGGCCGCCTACGAGCAGTACTTC. Encoded protein: CASSLDLAAAYEQYF.

This chain joins TRBV12-3 or TRBV12-4 and TRBJ2-7; D gene uncertain. The ends were cut back, 6 bases at V and 2 bases at J, with 8 bases in the middle. CDR3 length: 12 residues. CDR3 protein: CASRAGTYEQYF. The CDR3 nucleotides read TGTGCCAGCAGGGCCGGCACCTACGAGCAGTACTTC.

This clonotype was seen a handful of times. The J gene is TRBJ2-5, the V gene TRBV7-2; 7 nucleotides line up with TRBD2. The CDR3 runs to 16 residues. Per the germline V gene, CDR1 is SGHTA and CDR2 is FQGNSA. The trim removed 1 base at V and 2 bases at J, leaving 7 bases unmatched. CDR3 DNA: TGTGCCAGCAGCTTAGGGAGGTCTAGCGGTCAAGAGACCCAGTACTTC. Translated, it gives CASSLGRSSGQETQYF. The whole variable domain, filled in from reference TRBV7-2 and TRBJ2-5, reads GAGVSQSPSNKVTEKGKDVELRCDPISGHTALYWYRQSLGQGLEFLIYFQGNSAPDKSGLPSDRFSAERTGGSVSTLTIQRTQQEDSAVYLCASSLGRSSGQETQYFGPGTRLLVL.

The gene calls are TRBV10-3 and TRBJ1-4; D possibly corresponds to TRBD1 (5 bases). The CDR3 is 13 residues long. Germline V gene sequence: CDR1 ENHRY, CDR2 SYGVKD. Trimming cost V 8 bases and J 3 bases, with 10 bases left between them. The CDR3 DNA follows: TGTGCCATCCGGGACGGGCCTAATGAAAAACTGTTTTTT. Translating it yields CAIRDGPNEKLFF.

This clonotype occurred many times. The chain has TRBV7-2 and TRBJ2-5; 8 positions agree with TRBD2. The CDR3 spans 17 residues. Germline loops: CDR1 SGHTA, CDR2 FQGNSA. V lost 5 bases, J lost 0 bases, and 11 bases stayed unmatched. The CDR3 spells CASSHAGTRRYQETQYF. The DNA of the CDR3 is TGTGCCAGCAGCCACGCTGGGACTAGAAGGTACCAAGAGACCCAGTACTTC.

This clonotype was seen more than once but under ten times. The V call is TRBV7-2, the J call TRBJ2-7; tentatively, D is TRBD1 or TRBD2 (5 bases each). The CDR3 is made up of 15 amino acids. The germline V gene has CDR1 SGHTA and CDR2 FQGNSA. V dropped 6 bases and J dropped 1 base, with 16 bases sitting between them. The CDR3 region has the DNA TGTGCCAGCAGTTTTAGGGTGGGGGTTTCCTACGAGCAGTACTTC. It yields the protein CASSFRVGVSYEQYF.

This clonotype is a singleton in its sample. The CDR3 is CASSSPLAGEDTDTQYF. In nucleotides, the CDR3 is TGTGCCAGCAGCTCACCCTTAGCGGGAGAGGACACAGATACGCAGTATTTT. V and J are TRBV7-9 and TRBJ2-3, with 9 bases matching TRBD2. Germline CDR1 is SEHNR and CDR2 is FQNEAQ (reference sequence). The CDR3 covers 17 residues. V was clipped by 4 bases and J by 2 bases; unmatched bases: 10.

This chain uses TRBV7-8 with TRBJ1-5, with D perhaps TRBD1 (5 bases). The CDR3 runs to 18 residues. CDR1 is SGHVS, CDR2 FQNEAQ, per germline. V was pared by 6 bases and J by 0 bases, with 21 bases between. In DNA, the CDR3 is TGTGCCAGCAGTCCCGTGGTGCAGGGCGGTGATAGCAATCAGCCCCAGCATTTT. Translating it yields CASSPVVQGGDSNQPQHF.

The J gene is TRBJ2-2, the V gene TRBV7-6; 7 bases line up with TRBD2. CDR1 is SGHVS, CDR2 FNYEAQ, per germline. The CDR3 runs 15 residues. The junction had 4 bases not matched to a gene; V was cut back by 3 bases and J by 3 bases. CDR3 amino acids: CASSFTSVHTGELFF. In DNA form, the CDR3 reads TGTGCCAGCAGCTTTACTAGCGTTCACACCGGGGAGCTGTTTTTT.

This clonotype was seen more than once but under ten times. V is TRBV7-8 and J is TRBJ2-7; D gene ambiguous. The CDR3 is 13 amino acids. The ends were cut back, 1 base at V and 5 bases at J, with 9 bases in the middle. Germline V gene sequence: CDR1 SGHVS, CDR2 FQNEAQ. CDR3 amino acids: CASSLGRTDEQYF. As DNA, the CDR3 is TGTGCCAGCAGCTTAGGAAGGACGGACGAGCAGTACTTC.

This clonotype was detected only a few times. The V gene is TRBV20-1, the J gene TRBJ1-2; no firm D call. This CDR3 contains 13 residues. V was trimmed by 5 bases and J by 0 bases, leaving 10 bases between them. Germline CDR1 reads DFQATT; CDR2 reads SNEGSKA (reference sequence). CDR3 nucleotides: TGCAGTGCTGGAGGGAGTTCTAACTATGGCTACACCTTC. It encodes CSAGGSSNYGYTF.

This clonotype has just a few counts. The CDR3 is CASSPSVGPSYEQYF. In DNA, the CDR3 is TGTGCCAGCAGCCCCTCGGTGGGACCATCCTACGAGCAGTACTTC. The chain uses TRBV7-2 and TRBJ2-7; D could derive from TRBD1 or TRBD2 (5 bases each). This CDR3 spans 15 amino acids. V was clipped by 5 bases and J by 1 base, with 15 bases between them. Looked up from germline, CDR1 is SGHTA and CDR2 is FQGNSA.

The chain employs TRBV25-1 and TRBJ2-5; 8 nucleotides agree with TRBD1. CDR1 and CDR2 from the germline V gene are MGHDK and SYGVNS. The CDR3 consists of 16 residues. V lost 9 bases, J lost 5 bases, and 17 bases stayed unmatched. CDR3 sequence (DNA): TGTGCCAGTGCTCCCCCGGGGCAGGGGGCTGGCGAGACCCAGTACTTC. This sequence encodes CASAPPGQGAGETQYF.